These T cell receptor beta chains were read from a single sample in a study of OX40 agonist ivuxolimab in advanced cancers. Sequencing used immunoSEQ multiplex PCR; TCRdb keeps in-frame clones, though not all of them. Of about 50,000 clones listed, 86% are singletons. The material sequenced was CD4+ or CD8+ T cells sorted from blood, taken in a trial of the OX40 agonist ivuxolimab. The origin of the receptors is an adult with an advanced solid tumor such as melanoma, head and neck, liver or kidney cancer. Both conserved end residues are part of each CDR3. Each record gives: clone size, CDR3 length, D gene, V gene, J gene, CDR3 protein, CDR3 DNA. The D gene is left open where the match is weak. Size tells how often a clone was seen (once, few, many) or the class of an expanded clone, and some rows leave it out.

.,16,TRBD1,TRBV7-2,TRBJ1-2,CASSLQQGSLSDGYTF,TGTGCCAGCAGCTTACAACAGGGGTCCCTTTCTGATGGCTACACCTTC
.,14,TRBD1,TRBV6-5,TRBJ2-3,CASRQDRGTDTQYF,TGTGCCAGCAGACAGGACAGGGGAACAGATACGCAGTATTTT
.,15,.,TRBV7-9,TRBJ1-1,CASSFRYGALSEAFF,TGTGCCAGCAGCTTCCGATATGGCGCTCTCTCTGAAGCTTTCTTT
.,11,.,TRBV11-2,TRBJ2-2,CASSVSGELFF,TGTGCCAGCAGCGTCTCCGGGGAGCTGTTTTTT
.,14,TRBD1,TRBV7-2,TRBJ2-1,CASSFRQGAYEQFF,TGTGCCAGCAGCTTTAGACAGGGGGCCTATGAGCAGTTCTTC
.,15,TRBD1,TRBV6-4,TRBJ2-3,CASSERDTGADTQYF,TGTGCCAGCAGTGAGAGGGACACAGGGGCAGATACGCAGTATTTT
.,15,.,TRBV9,TRBJ2-3,CASSARDGYTDTQYF,TGTGCCAGCAGCGCCCGGGACGGATACACAGATACGCAGTATTTT
.,14,.,TRBV28,TRBJ2-1,CASSFASSYNEQFF,TGTGCCAGCAGTTTTGCGAGCTCCTACAATGAGCAGTTCTTC
once,14,.,TRBV27,TRBJ2-1,CASSFLGLRNEQFF,TGTGCCAGCAGTTTTCTGGGGTTGCGGAATGAGCAGTTCTTC
.,16,TRBD2,TRBV4-1,TRBJ2-7,CASSQESDGGGSEQYF,TGCGCCAGCAGCCAAGAATCCGACGGGGGGGGAAGCGAGCAGTACTTC
.,16,TRBD1,TRBV5-1,TRBJ1-4,CASSFKTGPTDEKLFF,TGCGCCAGCAGCTTCAAGACAGGGCCCACTGATGAAAAACTGTTTTTT
.,18,.,TRBV4-1,TRBJ2-1,CASSQGLVGATIRDEQFF,TGCGCCAGCAGCCAAGGCCTCGTGGGGGCAACGATCCGGGATGAGCAGTTCTTC
.,14,TRBD1,TRBV9,TRBJ2-7,CASSVRGQGYEQYF,TGTGCCAGCAGCGTACGGGGACAGGGCTACGAGCAGTACTTC
.,14,.,TRBV5-1,TRBJ2-7,CASSLAGHPYEQYF,TGCGCCAGCAGCTTGGCAGGACACCCCTACGAGCAGTACTTC
.,13,.,TRBV7-2,TRBJ2-3,CASSSPNTDTQYF,TGTGCCAGCAGTTCACCGAATACAGATACGCAGTATTTT
.,13,TRBD1,TRBV6-8,TRBJ2-7,CASSYYRGYEQYF,TGTGCCAGCAGTTATTACAGGGGCTACGAGCAGTACTTC
.,14,.,TRBV27,TRBJ2-7,CASSPLAGTYEQYF,TGTGCCAGCAGCCCGCTGGCGGGGACCTACGAGCAGTACTTC
.,15,.,TRBV19,TRBJ2-1,CASSIALQRYNEQFF,TGTGCCAGTAGTATTGCATTGCAACGCTACAATGAGCAGTTCTTC
.,18,TRBD1,TRBV7-8,TRBJ2-4,CASSKRRDRGHLGNIQYF,TGTGCCAGCAGCAAACGCCGGGACAGGGGACATTTGGGAAACATTCAGTACTTC
.,14,.,TRBV30,TRBJ2-4,CAWSVAWSGNIQYF,TGTGCCTGGAGTGTGGCATGGTCGGGGAACATTCAGTACTTC
.,13,.,TRBV7-9,TRBJ2-7,CASSLSSGSEQYF,TGTGCCAGCAGCTTATCATCGGGGAGCGAGCAGTACTTC
.,13,TRBD1,TRBV11-2,TRBJ2-7,CASSPDRGREQYF,TGTGCCAGCAGCCCGGACAGGGGGCGAGAGCAGTACTTC
.,15,.,TRBV19,TRBJ2-7,CASSFRGLASYEQYF,TGTGCCAGTTCGTTCCGGGGGCTGGCCTCCTACGAGCAGTACTTC
.,16,TRBD1,TRBV4-2,TRBJ1-4,CASSQDRQGQNEKLFF,TGTGCCAGCAGCCAAGATAGACAGGGACAGAATGAAAAACTGTTTTTT
.,16,.,TRBV18,TRBJ2-7,CASSPSPGAEYYEQYF,TGTGCCAGCTCACCATCCCCCGGGGCAGAGTACTACGAGCAGTACTTC
.,14,.,TRBV19,TRBJ2-7,CASKVGVGSYEQYF,TGTGCCAGCAAGGTTGGAGTAGGGTCCTACGAGCAGTACTTC
.,16,TRBD1,TRBV7-8,TRBJ2-7,CASSTAPGTGYNEQYF,TGTGCCAGCAGCACGGCCCCCGGGACAGGGTACAACGAGCAGTACTTC
.,13,.,TRBV6-1,TRBJ2-1,CATDRNGYNEQFF,TGTGCCACCGATAGGAACGGATACAATGAGCAGTTCTTC
.,12,.,TRBV7-2,TRBJ1-5,CASSPRNQPQHF,TGTGCCAGCAGCCCCAGAAATCAGCCCCAGCATTTT
.,11,.,TRBV28,TRBJ2-4,CASSWFGGQYF,TGTGCCAGCAGTTGGTTCGGGGGTCAGTACTTC
.,21,.,TRBV19,TRBJ2-6,CASSKRPPVAVRGSGANVLTF,TGTGCCAGTAGTAAACGCCCTCCGGTGGCAGTACGGGGGAGTGGGGCCAACGTCCTGACTTTC
few,16,TRBD2,TRBV25-1,TRBJ2-1,CASSEYRGRAKGEQFF,TGTGCCAGCAGTGAATATCGGGGGAGGGCTAAGGGTGAGCAGTTCTTC
.,16,.,TRBV7-8,TRBJ2-3,CASSPRRGGQTDTQYF,TGTGCCAGCAGCCCAAGACGAGGGGGGCAGACAGATACGCAGTATTTT
.,12,.,TRBV6-6,TRBJ2-7,CASRMLPYEQYF,TGTGCCAGCAGAATGTTGCCCTACGAGCAGTACTTC
.,14,TRBD2,TRBV6-5,TRBJ2-1,CASRLGLAHNEQFF,TGTGCCAGCAGATTGGGACTAGCTCACAATGAGCAGTTCTTC
.,16,.,TRBV5-4,TRBJ2-7,CASSVSVEMSSYEQYF,TGTGCCAGCAGCGTGAGCGTGGAGATGAGCTCCTACGAGCAGTACTTC
.,18,TRBD1,TRBV14,TRBJ2-2,CASSQERGTGRNTGELFF,TGTGCCAGCAGCCAAGAGCGAGGGACAGGGAGGAACACCGGGGAGCTGTTTTTT
.,15,TRBD2,TRBV18,TRBJ2-7,CASSPTRLAEYEQYF,TGTGCCAGCTCCCCTACGAGACTAGCGGAGTACGAGCAGTACTTC
.,16,.,TRBV28,TRBJ1-5,CASSFWGARGNQPQHF,TGTGCCAGCAGTTTCTGGGGGGCTCGGGGCAATCAGCCCCAGCATTTT
.,16,TRBD2,TRBV5-4,TRBJ2-1,CASSFRQAGVGDEQFF,TGTGCCAGCAGCTTCCGGCAAGCGGGAGTGGGCGATGAGCAGTTCTTC
.,14,TRBD1,TRBV7-7,TRBJ2-5,CASSSDRGQETQYF,TGTGCTAGCAGCTCGGACAGGGGACAAGAGACCCAGTACTTC
.,16,.,TRBV5-1,TRBJ2-4,CASSFGVLRAKNIQYF,TGCGCCAGCAGCTTCGGAGTATTAAGAGCCAAAAACATTCAGTACTTC
.,13,.,TRBV2,TRBJ2-3,CASSFFSTDTQYF,TGTGCCAGCAGTTTCTTTAGCACAGATACGCAGTATTTT
.,15,TRBD1,TRBV4-1,TRBJ2-7,CASSQSWDRGREQYF,TGCGCCAGCAGCCAAAGCTGGGACAGGGGGCGGGAGCAGTACTTC
.,16,.,TRBV2,TRBJ2-3,CASSEAIAVPTDTQYF,TGTGCCAGCAGTGAAGCTATAGCGGTACCGACAGATACGCAGTATTTT
.,16,TRBD1,TRBV7-2,TRBJ1-2,CASRSLQGADNYGYTF,TGTGCCAGCAGGTCTCTACAGGGGGCCGATAACTATGGCTACACCTTC
.,15,.,TRBV28,TRBJ2-7,CASSYGGRPPYEQYF,TGTGCCAGCAGTTACGGGGGGCGCCCACCCTACGAGCAGTACTTC
.,17,TRBD1,TRBV19,TRBJ2-6,CASSIRGQGAGANVLTF,TGTGCCAGTAGTATTCGAGGACAGGGGGCTGGGGCCAACGTCCTGACTTTC